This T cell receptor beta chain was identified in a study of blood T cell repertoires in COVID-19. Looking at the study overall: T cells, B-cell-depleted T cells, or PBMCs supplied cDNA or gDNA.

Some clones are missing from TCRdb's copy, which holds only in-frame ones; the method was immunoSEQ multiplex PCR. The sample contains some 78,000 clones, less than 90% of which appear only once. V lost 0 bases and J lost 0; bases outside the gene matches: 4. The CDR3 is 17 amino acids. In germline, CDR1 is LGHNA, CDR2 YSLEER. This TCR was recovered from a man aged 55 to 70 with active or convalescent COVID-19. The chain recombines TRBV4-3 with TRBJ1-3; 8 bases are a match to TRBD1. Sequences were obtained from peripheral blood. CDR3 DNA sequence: TGCGCCAGCAGCCAAGATCCGGACAGGGCCTCTGGAAACACCATATATTTT. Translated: CASSQDPDRASGNTIYF.